Listed here are 9 T cell receptor beta chains from one sample, sequenced in a study of CDR3 diversity in severe acne. MiXCR, applied by TCRdb to the PCR reads, yields one record per CDR3 protein. The sample yields fewer than 100,000 distinct CDR3 sequences, 45% to 60% seen once. The sample taken for sequencing was blood. These receptors originate from a male donor in good health, without acne.

In its sample, this clonotype was seen many times. This chain connects TRBV30 to TRBJ2-5; no clear D gene. The CDR3 covers 13 residues. V was shortened by 7 bases and J by 2 bases, with 14 bases between the two germline ends. The germline V gene encodes CDR1 GTSNPN and CDR2 SVGIG (reference sequence). The CDR3 DNA follows: TGTGCCTTCGCGCACCGTCAACAAGAGACCCAGTACTTC. Its translation: CAFAHRQQETQYF.

J is TRBJ1-3 and V is TRBV20-1; TRBD1 is a possible D gene (5 bases). This CDR3 contains 15 residues. The V and J ends lost 3 bases and 1 base respectively, with 13 bases between them. Looked up from germline, CDR1 is DFQATT and CDR2 is SNEGSKA (reference sequence). CDR3 DNA: TGCAGTGCTAGCTCGGGGGAAGATTCTGGAAACACCATATATTTT. It codes for CSASSGEDSGNTIYF.

The chain joins TRBV20-1 to TRBJ2-1; 11 positions match TRBD2. CDR1 and CDR2 (germline): DFQATT, SNEGSKA (reference sequence). CDR3 size: 14 residues. V trimming: 6 bases; J trimming: 10 bases; junction bases outside the gene matches: 11. The CDR3 bases are TGCAGTGCGGAATTAGCGGGAGGGCCAAACGAGCAGTTCTTC. Translated: CSAELAGGPNEQFF.

This chain links TRBV7-9 with TRBJ1-1, with D possibly matching TRBD1 (5 bases). The V end lost 5 bases, the J end lost 0 bases, and 13 bases lay between the germline ends. CDR3 length: 15 amino acids. Germline V gene sequence: CDR1 SEHNR, CDR2 FQNEAQ (reference sequence). Here the CDR3 DNA reads TGTGCCAGCAGCCCCGGGGGGGAGCTGAACACTGAAGCTTTCTTT. Its translation is CASSPGGELNTEAFF.

Note on this clonotype: A single base separates this from a much larger clone, so it may be a read error. The J gene is TRBJ1-3, the V gene TRBV10-3, with unresolved D. Per germline, CDR1 ENHRY and CDR2 SYGVKD. This CDR3 is 14 amino acids long. CDR3 DNA sequence: TGTGCCAGCAGAGACACAGAAGCTGGAAACACCATATGTTTT. Translating gives CASRDTEAGNTICF.

This clonotype is deemed medium-sized. V is TRBV10-2 and J is TRBJ1-6; D remains ambiguous. The V gene's germline CDR1 is WSHSY and CDR2 SAAADI. Trimming took 4 bases from V and 6 from J, leaving 1 base between them. The CDR3 runs to 11 residues. For the CDR3, the DNA is TGCGCCAGCAGTGGTAATTCACCCCTCCACTTT. The encoded protein is CASSGNSPLHF.

As to this clonotype: A much bigger clone sits one base away, suggesting this may be a read error. The genes are TRBV25-1 and TRBJ1-1; a possible D gene is TRBD1 (6 bases). Germline assignment: CDR1 MGHDK and CDR2 SYGVNS. The CDR3 consists of 15 residues. The chain's CDR3 is CASSVQGGAIGEALF. The CDR3 DNA follows: TGTGCCAGCAGTGTTCAAGGGGGGGCTATCGGTGAAGCTCTCTTT.

The rearrangement uses TRBV2 and TRBJ2-2; D is unclear. Germline V gene data show CDR1 as SNHLY and CDR2 as FYNNEI. The V gene lost 6 bases and the J gene lost 1 base, with 9 bases spanning the gap. This CDR3 has 14 residues. CDR3 bases: TGTGCCAGCAGGGTGGTCAAGAACACCGGGGAGCTGTTTTTT. Its translation is CASRVVKNTGELFF.

With respect to this clonotype: At one of its ends the junction is not consistent with the germline gene, which may arise from a read error. This chain uses TRBV14 with TRBJ1-4, with no clear D. Germline V gives CDR1 SGHDN, CDR2 FVKESK. This CDR3 is built from 14 residues. For the CDR3, the DNA is TGTGCCGGCAGCCAGCGGACCCCGGAGGAAAAACTGTTTTTT. It translates to CAGSQRTPEEKLFF.